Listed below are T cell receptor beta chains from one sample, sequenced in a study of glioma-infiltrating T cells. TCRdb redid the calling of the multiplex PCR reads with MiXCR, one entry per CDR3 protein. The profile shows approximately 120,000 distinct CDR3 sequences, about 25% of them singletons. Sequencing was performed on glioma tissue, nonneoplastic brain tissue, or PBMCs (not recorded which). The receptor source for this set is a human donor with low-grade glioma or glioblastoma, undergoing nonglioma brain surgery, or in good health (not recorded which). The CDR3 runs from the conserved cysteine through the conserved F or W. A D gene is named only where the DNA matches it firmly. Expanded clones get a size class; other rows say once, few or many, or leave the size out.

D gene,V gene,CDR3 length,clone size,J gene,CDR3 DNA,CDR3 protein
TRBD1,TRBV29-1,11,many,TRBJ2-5,TGCAGCGCTACAGGGGGAGAGACCCAGTACTTC,CSATGGETQYF
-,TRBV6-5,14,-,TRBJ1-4,TGTGCCAGCGGTTCGGACGTCCGAGAGGGAAAACTGTTTTTT,CASGSDVREGKLFF
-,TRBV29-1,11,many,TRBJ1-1,TGCAGCGTTATACTGAACACTGAAGCTTTCTTT,CSVILNTEAFF
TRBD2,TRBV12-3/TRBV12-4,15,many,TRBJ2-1,TGTGCCAGCAGGGCGACTAGCGGGGGGGTCAATGAGCAGTTCTTC,CASRATSGGVNEQFF
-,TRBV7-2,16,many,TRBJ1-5,TGTGCCAGCAGACATTATGGGGCCGGGAACAATCAGCCCCAGCATTTT,CASRHYGAGNNQPQHF
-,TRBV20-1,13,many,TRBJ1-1,TGCAGTGCTGGGGGGGGTTGGGGCACTGAAGCTTTCTTT,CSAGGGWGTEAFF
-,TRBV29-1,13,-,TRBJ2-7,TGCAGCATTGAAGATTCGCAGGTCTACGAGCAGTACTTC,CSIEDSQVYEQYF
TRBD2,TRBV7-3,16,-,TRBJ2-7,TGTGCCAGCAACTTCTCAGCGGGAGACAATTCCTACGAGCAGTACTTC,CASNFSAGDNSYEQYF
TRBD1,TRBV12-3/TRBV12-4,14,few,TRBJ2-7,TGTGCCAGCAGTAGGACAGGGGGAATTTACGAGCAGTACTTC,CASSRTGGIYEQYF
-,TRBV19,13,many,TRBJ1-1,TGTGCCAGTACGGACAGAGTGAACACTGAAGCTTTCTTT,CASTDRVNTEAFF
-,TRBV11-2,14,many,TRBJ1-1,TGTGCCAGCAGCTTAGTCCTCGGGGCACCCGAAGCTTTCTTT,CASSLVLGAPEAFF
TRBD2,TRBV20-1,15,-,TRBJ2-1,TGCAGTGCTCGTTTAGCGGGTGTTGTGATCAATGAGCAGTTCTTC,CSARLAGVVINEQFF
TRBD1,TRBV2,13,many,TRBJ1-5,TGTGCCAGCAAAGGGACAGGGGACCAGCCCCAGCATTTT,CASKGTGDQPQHF
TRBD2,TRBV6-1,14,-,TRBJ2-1,TGTGCCAGCAAGAAGCGGCGGGGGGGCAATGAGCAGTTCTTC,CASKKRRGGNEQFF
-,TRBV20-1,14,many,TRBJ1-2,TGCAGTGCTAGGCCTGATAGCAGGGCCTATGGCTACACCTTC,CSARPDSRAYGYTF
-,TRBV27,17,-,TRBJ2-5,TGTGCCAGCAGTTTACCGAAAGTTCCTACTAGCACAGAGACCCAGTACTTC,CASSLPKVPTSTETQYF
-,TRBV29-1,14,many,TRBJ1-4,TGCAGCGTTGACGGAAGGCGCGCGGGTGAAAAACTGTTTTTT,CSVDGRRAGEKLFF
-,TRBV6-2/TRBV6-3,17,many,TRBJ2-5,TGTGCCAGCAGTTACTCCCTGACAGAAGGCCATGGGGAGACCCAGTACTTC,CASSYSLTEGHGETQYF
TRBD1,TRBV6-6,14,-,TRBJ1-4,TGTGCCAGCAGTTGGACAGGCGCGGATGAAAAACTGTTTTTT,CASSWTGADEKLFF
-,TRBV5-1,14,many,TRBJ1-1,TGCGCCAGCAGTTACAGGGTTGACCGGGCGGAAGCTTTCTTT,CASSYRVDRAEAFF
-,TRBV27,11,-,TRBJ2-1,TGTGCCAGCAGTTGGGGCTATGAGCAGTTCTTC,CASSWGYEQFF
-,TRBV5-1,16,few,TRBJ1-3,TGCGCCAGCAGCGGCGATCTACAGGGACTTGGGGGCACCATATATTTT,CASSGDLQGLGGTIYF
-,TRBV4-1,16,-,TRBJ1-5,TGCGCCAGCAGCCAAGACAGGACCTTAAGAAATCAGCCCCAGCATTTT,CASSQDRTLRNQPQHF
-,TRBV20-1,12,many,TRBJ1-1,TGCAGTGCTGTTCACATGAACACTGAAGCTTTCTTT,CSAVHMNTEAFF
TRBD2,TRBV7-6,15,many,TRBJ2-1,TGTGCCAGCAGCCCGGGGACTAGCTCGAGGGATGAGCAGTTCTTC,CASSPGTSSRDEQFF
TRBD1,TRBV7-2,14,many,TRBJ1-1,TGTGCCAGCAGCGCCGCAGGGGGGAACACTGAAGCTTTCTTT,CASSAAGGNTEAFF
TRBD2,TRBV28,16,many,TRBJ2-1,TGTGCCAGCAATAAAGCGGGAGTTCGGGGGGGGAATGAGCAGTTCTTC,CASNKAGVRGGNEQFF
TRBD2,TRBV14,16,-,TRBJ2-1,TGTGCCAGCAGCCCGATTGGAGCTAGCGGGAGGGGTGAGCAGTTCTTC,CASSPIGASGRGEQFF
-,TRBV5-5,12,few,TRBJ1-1,TGTGCCAGCAACCGCGCGAACACTGAAGCTTTCTTT,CASNRANTEAFF
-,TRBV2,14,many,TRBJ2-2,TGTGCCAGCAGTGTGTACGGATACACCGGGGAGCTGTTTTTT,CASSVYGYTGELFF
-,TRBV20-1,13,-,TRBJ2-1,TGCAGTACTTTCACTGCATTTAACAATGAGCAGTTCTTC,CSTFTAFNNEQFF
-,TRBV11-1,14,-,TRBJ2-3,TGTGCCAGCATCTCAGAGTTCTTCACAGATACGCAGTATTTT,CASISEFFTDTQYF
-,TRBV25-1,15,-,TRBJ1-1,TGTGCCAGCAGGGGACTCAATCGCCTGCACACTGAAGCTTCCTTT,CASRGLNRLHTEASF
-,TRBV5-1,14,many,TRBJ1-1,TGCGCCAGCAGCCAGGGCAACGGAGGGACTGAAGCTTTCTTT,CASSQGNGGTEAFF
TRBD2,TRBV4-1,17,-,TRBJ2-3,TGCGCCAGCAGCCAACGGACTAGCGGGGGTAGCACAGATACGCAGTATTTT,CASSQRTSGGSTDTQYF
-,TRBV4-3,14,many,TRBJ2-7,TGCGCCAGCAGCCGTACAGGGTATAGTGTCGAGCAGTACTTC,CASSRTGYSVEQYF
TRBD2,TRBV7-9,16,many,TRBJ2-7,TGTGCCAGCAGCTTAGAACTAGCGGGAGAGATGTACGAGCAGTACTTC,CASSLELAGEMYEQYF
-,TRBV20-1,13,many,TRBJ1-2,TGCAGTGCCCTAATGGGGGGATCCTATGGCTACACCTTC,CSALMGGSYGYTF
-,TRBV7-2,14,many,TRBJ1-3,TGTGCCAGCAGCTTCTCCAGCTCTGGAAACACCATATATTTT,CASSFSSSGNTIYF
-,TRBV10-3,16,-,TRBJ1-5,TGTGCCATCAGTGACCCACAGGGTTATAGCAATCAGCCCCAGCATTTT,CAISDPQGYSNQPQHF
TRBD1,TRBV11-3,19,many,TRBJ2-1,TGTGCCAGCAGCAGACGTCCCGGGACAGGCGTGAGCTCCTACAATGAGCAGTTCTTC,CASSRRPGTGVSSYNEQFF
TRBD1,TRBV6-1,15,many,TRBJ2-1,TGTGCCAGCAGTTCCTTACAGGGGCGGTACAATGAGCAGTTCTTC,CASSSLQGRYNEQFF
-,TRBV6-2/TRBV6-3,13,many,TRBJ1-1,TGTGCCAGCAGTTTTGAATGGAACACTGAAGCTTTCTTT,CASSFEWNTEAFF
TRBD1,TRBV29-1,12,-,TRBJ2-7,TGCAGCGCCCGGGGACAGGGGCACGAGCAGTACTTC,CSARGQGHEQYF
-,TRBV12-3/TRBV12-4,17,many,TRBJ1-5,TGTGCCAGCAGTTGGGACCCCGGGGGGGAGAGCAATCAGCCCCAGCATTTT,CASSWDPGGESNQPQHF
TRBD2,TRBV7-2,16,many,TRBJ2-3,TGTGCCAGCAGCCCCGCGACTAGCGGGGGGGCGAATACGCAGTATTTT,CASSPATSGGANTQYF
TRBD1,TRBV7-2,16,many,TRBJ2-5,TGTGCCAGCAGCTTTGGAGGGACAGGGGGCGCGGAGACCCAGTACTTC,CASSFGGTGGAETQYF
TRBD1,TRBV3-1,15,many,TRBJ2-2,TGTGCCAGCAGCCACGGACAGGTCCTCGGCGGGGAGCTGTTTTTT,CASSHGQVLGGELFF
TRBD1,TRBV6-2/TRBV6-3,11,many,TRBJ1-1,TGTGCCAGCAGACTGGGACAGAAAGCTTTCTTT,CASRLGQKAFF
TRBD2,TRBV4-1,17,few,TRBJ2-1,TGCGCCAGCAGCCAAGATAGGAGCGGGGGGGCCTACAATGAGCAGTTCTTC,CASSQDRSGGAYNEQFF
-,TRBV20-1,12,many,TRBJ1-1,TGCAGTGCTTCTCTCCAAGGCACTGAAGCTTTCTTT,CSASLQGTEAFF
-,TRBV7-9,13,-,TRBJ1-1,TGTGCCAGCATCTTAGGGGGTCCCACTGAAGCTTTCTTT,CASILGGPTEAFF
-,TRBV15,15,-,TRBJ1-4,TGTGCCACCAGCAGAGATCGACAGTTTAATGAAAGGCTGTTTTTC,CATSRDRQFNERLFF
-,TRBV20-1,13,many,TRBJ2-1,TGCAGTGTCTCGGGTAGCTCCTACAATGAGCAGTTCTTC,CSVSGSSYNEQFF
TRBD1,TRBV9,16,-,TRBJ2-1,TGTGCCAGCAGCGCCGGACAGGGTAGGGTGGACAATGAGCAGTTCTTC,CASSAGQGRVDNEQFF
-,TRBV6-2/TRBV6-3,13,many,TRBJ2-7,TGTGCCAGCAGTTGGCAGAGGAATACGGCGCAGTACTTC,CASSWQRNTAQYF
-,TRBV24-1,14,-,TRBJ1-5,TGTGCCTTGAAACGTGACAGCCTCAAACAGCCCCAGAATTTT,CALKRDSLKQPQNF
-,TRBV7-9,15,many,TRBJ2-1,TGTGCCAGCAGTAGGTCGTGGGCTATCTACAATGAGCAGTTCTTC,CASSRSWAIYNEQFF
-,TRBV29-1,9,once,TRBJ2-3,TGCAGCGGCACAGATACGCAGTATTTT,CSGTDTQYF
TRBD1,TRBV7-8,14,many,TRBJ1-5,TGTGCCAGCAGCCCGGGACAGCCGACCCAGCCCCAGCATTTT,CASSPGQPTQPQHF